This T cell receptor (beta chain) derives from a study of blood T cell repertoires in COVID-19. Background on the study: There were acute and convalescent COVID-19 samples, and they came from the United States, Italy and Spain.

In the original analysis: Cell counts per sample came from amplifying reference gene primers. Measured with immunoSEQ multiplex PCR; TCRdb has only the in-frame clones, and not every one. V, J and clone size were drawn from that table, and D and trimming were deduced from the DNA. The sample carries 130,000 to 150,000 clones, 80% to 90% recorded once. CDR3 length equals 16 residues. Germline CDR1 and CDR2: MNHEY and SVGEGT. V lost 4 bases, J lost 5 bases, and 13 bases stayed unmatched. The chain employs TRBV6-2 or TRBV6-3 and TRBJ1-1, with TRBD1 matching over 7 bases. The clonotype originates from a human donor with acute or convalescent COVID-19. The donor label of this sample is uncertain. Sequenced: peripheral blood. The CDR3 sequence is CASSSGGHRGGTEAFF. The CDR3 bases are TGTGCCAGCAGTTCGGGTGGGCACAGGGGTGGAACTGAAGCTTTCTTT.